This TCR beta chain was captured in a study of cytomegalovirus exposure and HLA in healthy donors. V gave up 3 bases and J gave up 2 bases; unmatched junction bases: 6. Germline CDR1 reads ENHRY; CDR2 reads SYGVKD. The CDR3 runs to 16 residues. Primers: 60 Vbeta forward and 13 Jbeta reverse. The assay was immunoSEQ multiplex PCR, and TCRdb's table has in-frame clones only and misses some. This table holds some 130,000 clones. As regards this clone: Antigen: not known.

Notes on the study in general: The study found most TCR sequences rare, yet found some public TCRs in many donors. Some TCR beta chains (roughly 160 of them) were listed as cytomegalovirus-associated. In a later analysis, DRB1 alleles had the most associated TCRs; HLA-C alleles the fewest.

Material: PBMCs. The chain carries TRBV10-3 and TRBJ1-5, with TRBD1 matching over 8 bases. The clonotype was recovered from a middle-aged woman in good health and CMV-seropositive. CDR3 protein: CAISDADRVGNQPQHF. The CDR3 DNA reads TGTGCCATCAGTGACGCGGACAGGGTGGGCAATCAGCCCCAGCATTTT.